These 32 T cell receptor beta chains were all obtained from the same sample, sequenced in a study of T cells in Graves' hyperthyroidism and ophthalmopathy. There were TCR beta CDR3 regions amplified from RNA transcripts. When the TCR CDR3 underwent first-round RT-PCR, the HTBI primer set was used. TCRdb called the multiplex PCR reads again in MiXCR, with one record for every CDR3 protein. The sample consists of 300,000 to 400,000 distinct CDR3 sequences, about 21% of them appearing once. The sequencing input was blood. The receptors derive from a woman aged 50 to 65 with Graves' hyperthyroidism.

This clonotype appeared many times. The V call is TRBV28, the J call TRBJ2-1, with D perhaps TRBD1 (5 bases). V was clipped by 4 bases and J by 2 bases, with 12 bases between them. Per germline, CDR1 MDHEN and CDR2 SYDVKM. The CDR3 is made up of 15 amino acids. The DNA for the CDR3 is TGTGCCAGCAGTTCCCCGTCGACAGCCTACAATGAGCAGTTCTTC. This translates into CASSSPSTAYNEQFF.

This clonotype was picked up a small number of times. The chain has TRBV5-1 and TRBJ1-5, with 8 bases that match TRBD1. Germline V gene lookup returns CDR1 SGHRS and CDR2 YFSETQ. The CDR3 loop spans 14 amino acids. J gave up 5 bases and V 4 bases, and 5 bases lay outside the gene matches. DNA for the CDR3: TGCGCCAGCAGCCCCGACAGGGGAGATCAGCCCCAGCATTTT. It codes for CASSPDRGDQPQHF.

This clonotype came up many times. This chain links TRBV7-2 with TRBJ1-5, with a weak D call TRBD1 (6 bases). The CDR3 spans 14 residues. Germline V CDR1 and CDR2: SGHTA, FQGNSA. Trimming pared 6 bases from V and 0 bases from J, leaving 9 bases between. CDR3 sequence (DNA): TGTGCCAGCAGAGACAGGTATAGCAATCAGCCCCAGCATTTT. Amino acid sequence: CASRDRYSNQPQHF.

This clonotype was seen more than once but under ten times. The chain joins TRBV7-9 to TRBJ2-7, with D perhaps TRBD2 (6 bases). CDR3 length equals 14 residues. Per the germline V gene, CDR1 is SEHNR and CDR2 is FQNEAQ (reference sequence). V lost 3 bases and J lost 3, with 12 bases in between. The CDR3 nucleotides read TGTGCCAGCAGCTTCCCGGGGGAGCGCTACGAGCAGTACTTC. It encodes CASSFPGERYEQYF.

This clonotype was seen at least ten times. The gene calls are TRBV18 and TRBJ1-1, with TRBD1 as a possible D gene (6 bases). The V gene lost 5 bases and the J gene lost 9 bases, with 13 bases spanning the gap. In germline, CDR1 is KGHSH, CDR2 LQKENI. The length of the CDR3 is 12 residues. In DNA form, the CDR3 reads TGTGCCAGCTCAACTACAGGGAGTCAAGCTTTCTTT. It yields the protein CASSTTGSQAFF.

This chain connects TRBV19 to TRBJ2-5; 10 bases align to TRBD2. This CDR3 is 16 amino acids long. Germline V gene data show CDR1 as LNHDA and CDR2 as SQIVND (reference sequence). V gave up 2 bases and J gave up 2 bases; unmatched junction bases: 5. CDR3 in DNA: TGTGCCAGTAGTATACTAGCGGGAGCCCCACAAGAGACCCAGTACTTC. This translates into CASSILAGAPQETQYF.

The chain joins TRBV11-2 to TRBJ1-4; D remains ambiguous. V was cut by 3 bases and J by 8 bases, with 13 bases left in between. The CDR3 loop spans 14 amino acids. CDR1 SGHAT and CDR2 FQNNGV come from the germline V gene. This CDR3 is CASSFNQPEEKLFF. CDR3 in DNA: TGTGCCAGCAGCTTCAACCAACCCGAGGAAAAACTGTTTTTT. The full variable domain, with the rest looked up from reference TRBV11-2 and TRBJ1-4, is EAGVAQSPRYKIIEKRQSVAFWCNPISGHATLYWYQQILGQGPKLLIQFQNNGVVDDSQLPKDRFSAERLKGVDSTLKIQPAKLEDSAVYLCASSFNQPEEKLFFGSGTQLSVL.

This clonotype appeared many times. This rearrangement joins TRBV29-1 to TRBJ1-2, with 10 bases aligning to TRBD1. J was trimmed by 5 bases and V by 7 bases; bases with no gene match: 4. The CDR3 contains 12 residues. Germline V gene lookup returns CDR1 SQVTM and CDR2 ANQGSEA. CDR3 in amino acids: CSARTGGYGYTF. The CDR3 coding sequence is TGCAGCGCCCGGACAGGGGGATATGGCTACACCTTC.

The V call is TRBV6-2 or TRBV6-3, the J call TRBJ2-3; D is undetermined. V was clipped by 6 bases and J by 4 bases, with 8 bases between them. The CDR3 contains 12 residues. CDR1 is MNHEY, CDR2 SVGEGT, per germline. The CDR3 DNA reads TGTGCCAGCAGCCCTAGGTCAGATACGCAGTATTTT. It translates to CASSPRSDTQYF.

The chain links TRBV6-2 or TRBV6-3 to TRBJ2-5; TRBD2 agrees at 7 bases. Germline V lookup: CDR1 MNHEY, CDR2 SVGEGT. With 5 bases clipped from V and 5 bases from J, the junction kept 5 bases outside the gene matches. The CDR3 is made up of 13 amino acids. In DNA, the CDR3 is TGTGCCAGCAGTGCGGCGGGAGAGGAGACCCAGTACTTC. Translation: CASSAAGEETQYF.

This clonotype was counted at least ten times. The genes are TRBV2 and TRBJ1-5; no clear D. The CDR3 consists of 14 residues. Trimming pared 6 bases from V and 3 bases from J, leaving 12 bases between. Germline V gene data show CDR1 as SNHLY and CDR2 as FYNNEI. This CDR3 reads CASSQVGDNQPQHF. The CDR3 bases are TGTGCCAGCAGCCAAGTCGGGGACAATCAGCCCCAGCATTTT.

This clonotype was picked up many times. The CDR3 reads CASSSGNRGSNQPQHF. CDR3 nucleotide sequence: TGTGCCAGCAGTTCAGGAAACAGGGGCAGCAATCAGCCCCAGCATTTT. The gene calls are TRBV28 and TRBJ1-5; the match to TRBD1 covers 7 bases. There are 16 residues in the CDR3. J gave up 1 base and V 4 bases, and 7 bases lay outside the gene matches. Germline CDR1 reads MDHEN; CDR2 reads SYDVKM.

In its sample, this clonotype was seen many times. The chain is built from TRBV2 and TRBJ1-1; D uncertain. The V end was cut by 8 bases, the J end by 3 bases, with 13 bases between. The CDR3 runs to 13 residues. The germline V gene encodes CDR1 SNHLY and CDR2 FYNNEI. CDR3 sequence reads: CASDRQRDTEAFF. In nucleotides, the CDR3 is TGTGCCAGCGACCGTCAAAGGGACACTGAAGCTTTCTTT.

The table lists this clonotype with many counts. The gene calls are TRBV29-1 and TRBJ2-7; 10 bases are shared with TRBD1. The V gene's germline CDR1 is SQVTM and CDR2 ANQGSEA. Trimming cost V 7 bases and J 6 bases; bases outside gene matches: 9. The CDR3 covers 13 residues. The CDR3 DNA is TGCAGCGCGAGCGGGACAGGGGAAGGCGAGCAGTACTTC. Translated: CSASGTGEGEQYF.

V gene TRBV20-1 combines with J gene TRBJ2-7; 15 bases align to TRBD2. This CDR3 spans 15 amino acids. CDR1 and CDR2 (germline): DFQATT, SNEGSKA (reference sequence). Trimming cost V 7 bases and J 3 bases; bases outside gene matches: 7. The CDR3, as DNA: TGCAGTGTCCCGGGACTAGCGGGGGGTAACTACGAGCAGTACTTC. Translated, it gives CSVPGLAGGNYEQYF.

This clonotype has only a few counts. The chain recombines TRBV7-2 with TRBJ2-7; 10 nucleotides line up with TRBD2. The CDR3 contains 17 residues. The germline V gene has CDR1 SGHTA and CDR2 FQGNSA. V lost 8 bases, J lost 1 base, and 14 bases stayed unmatched. The CDR3: CASSPGLAGVPSYEQYF. The CDR3 DNA sequence: TGTGCCAGCTCACCCGGCCTAGCGGGAGTCCCGTCCTACGAGCAGTACTTC.

This clonotype was seen repeatedly, ten times or more. This chain's CDR3 is CASSVFWDRGPYNSPLHF. CDR3 in DNA: TGTGCCAGCAGCGTATTTTGGGACAGGGGCCCCTATAATTCACCCCTCCACTTT. This chain joins TRBV2 and TRBJ1-6, with 10 nucleotides matching TRBD1. The germline V gene encodes CDR1 SNHLY and CDR2 FYNNEI. Trimming at V came to 6 bases and at J to 2 bases, leaving 10 bases not matched to a gene. The CDR3 is 18 residues long. The full variable domain, in which reference TRBV2 and TRBJ1-6 provide the parts outside the CDR3, is EPEVTQTPSHQVTQMGQEVILRCVPISNHLYFYWYRQILGQKVEFLVSFYNNEISEKSEIFDDQFSVERPDGSNFTLKIRSTKLEDSAMYFCASSVFWDRGPYNSPLHFGNGTRLTVT.

A few counts support this clonotype. Germline and junction disagree at one end, which may indicate a read error. The chain carries TRBV5-1 and TRBJ2-4; 8 bases are shared with TRBD1. This CDR3 contains 16 residues. Germline V lookup: CDR1 SGHRS, CDR2 YFSETQ. In nucleotides, the CDR3 is TGCGCCAGCAGTTTGGGGGACAGGCTAGCCAAAAACATTCAGTACTTC. It codes for CASSLGDRLAKNIQYF.

This clonotype was seen only a few times. As DNA, the CDR3 is TGTGCCAGCAGTGTAGGGGTCTATGGCTACACCTTC. Its protein product is CASSVGVYGYTF. The chain combines TRBV6-1 with TRBJ1-2, with D maybe TRBD1 (5 bases). The CDR3 has 12 residues. The V end was cut by 4 bases, the J end by 4 bases, with 7 bases between. CDR1 is MNHNS, CDR2 SASEGT, per germline.

In this sample, this clonotype turned up many times. V usage is TRBV5-1 and J usage is TRBJ1-1; 8 bases agree with TRBD1. The germline V gene encodes CDR1 SGHRS and CDR2 YFSETQ. This CDR3 is built from 16 residues. V trimming: 0 bases; J trimming: 1 base; junction bases outside the gene matches: 5. CDR3 in DNA: TGCGCCAGCAGCTTGGCCGTTGGACAGGGGAACACTGAAGCTTTCTTT. Translating gives CASSLAVGQGNTEAFF.

There are a few counts of this clonotype. The V call is TRBV13, the J call TRBJ1-4, with no clear D. Trimming left V 5 bases short and J 0 bases short, with 19 bases between. Germline assignment: CDR1 PRHDT and CDR2 FYEKMQ (reference sequence). The CDR3 extends over 18 amino acids. CDR3 nucleotides: TGTGCCAGCAGCCTCCTACGGGGTCACAGTGCAACTAATGAAAAACTGTTTTTT. Translated: CASSLLRGHSATNEKLFF.

This clonotype was recorded at least ten times. The J gene is TRBJ2-1, the V gene TRBV5-1; possible D gene TRBD1, 6 bases. The CDR3 totals 14 residues. Germline CDR1 reads SGHRS; CDR2 reads YFSETQ. V was shortened by 4 bases and J by 4 bases, with 12 bases between the two germline ends. The CDR3: CASSLSDRYNEQFF. CDR3 in DNA: TGCGCCAGCAGCCTCTCTGACAGGTACAATGAGCAGTTCTTC.

This clonotype has a handful of counts. The rearrangement joins TRBV5-1 to TRBJ2-2; TRBD2 matches 8 bases. Germline V gives CDR1 SGHRS, CDR2 YFSETQ. CDR3 length equals 15 residues. V was clipped by 2 bases and J by 6 bases; unmatched bases: 6. The CDR3 loop reads CASSLSGSNPGELFF. The CDR3 DNA follows: TGCGCCAGCAGCTTAAGCGGGAGTAACCCCGGGGAGCTGTTTTTT.

The chain is built from TRBV12-3 or TRBV12-4 and TRBJ1-1, with TRBD1 identical over 7 bases. Trimming took 8 bases from V and 3 from J; bases not matched to a gene: 6. The CDR3 spans 13 residues. As DNA, the CDR3 is TGTGCCAGCCTGACAGGGACCGACACTGAAGCTTTCTTT. This sequence encodes CASLTGTDTEAFF.

This chain joins TRBV28 and TRBJ1-2; D unclear. The germline CDR1 and CDR2 sequences are MDHEN and SYDVKM. The germline V and J ends were trimmed by 5 bases and 8 bases, with 12 bases remaining between them. The CDR3 totals 12 residues. The CDR3 is CASSTDTFGYTF. The CDR3 bases are TGTGCCAGCAGTACAGATACTTTCGGCTACACCTTC.

Regarding this clonotype: A clone one base away is much larger, so this may be a read error. A read error is likely, as this CDR3 ends without the conserved phenylalanine or tryptophan. V is TRBV27 and J is TRBJ2-1; the D gene is possibly TRBD1 (6 bases). The V gene's germline CDR1 is MNHEY and CDR2 SMNVEV (reference sequence). The CDR3 has 15 amino acids. Trimming took 5 bases from V and 6 from J, leaving 17 bases between them. CDR3 in DNA: TGTGCCAGCAGTCCCCGGACAGCCAGGGCCAATGAGCAGTTCCTC. It codes for CASSPRTARANEQFL.

This chain joins TRBV6-9 and TRBJ1-6, with 8 positions matching TRBD1. The CDR3 covers 15 residues. Germline CDR1 and CDR2: MNHGY and SVAAGI. V was pared by 4 bases and J by 6 bases, with 5 bases of the junction left unmatched. The CDR3 is CASSSRQGPNSPLHF. CDR3 coding DNA: TGTGCCAGCAGTTCAAGACAGGGGCCTAATTCACCCCTCCACTTT.

Many counts were recorded for this clonotype. The J gene is TRBJ2-7, the V gene TRBV2; 10 bases map to TRBD2. CDR1 is SNHLY and CDR2 is FYNNEI in the germline V gene. J was trimmed by 2 bases and V by 1 base; bases with no gene match: 8. This CDR3 has 17 residues. The CDR3 DNA is TGTGCCAGCAGTGAAGAAACTGGACTAGCGGCAACCTACGAGCAGTACTTC. As protein: CASSEETGLAATYEQYF.

This clonotype was seen many times. The J gene is TRBJ2-7, the V gene TRBV28; 10 bases line up with TRBD2. V was pared by 8 bases and J by 2 bases, with 9 bases of the junction left unmatched. Germline CDR1 MDHEN, CDR2 SYDVKM. This CDR3 has 15 residues. The CDR3 DNA sequence: TGTGCCAGCGGGGACCCGGGACTAGCGACCTACGAGCAGTACTTC. Its protein is CASGDPGLATYEQYF.

This clonotype was seen ten or more times. The chain joins TRBV24-1 to TRBJ2-1; TRBD2 aligns across 14 bases. The CDR3 is made up of 18 amino acids. J gave up 3 bases and V 4 bases, and 7 bases lay outside the gene matches. Germline assignment: CDR1 KGHDR and CDR2 SFDVKD. CDR3 loop: CATSDRPTSGRGYNEQFF. For the CDR3, the DNA is TGTGCCACCAGTGACCGACCGACTAGCGGGAGGGGCTACAATGAGCAGTTCTTC.

In its sample, this clonotype was seen a few times. CDR3 residues: CASSFPGPGNTIYF. As DNA, the CDR3 is TGTGCCAGCAGCTTTCCGGGTCCTGGAAACACCATATATTTT. V is TRBV11-2 and J is TRBJ1-3; D gene unclear. Germline V lookup: CDR1 SGHAT, CDR2 FQNNGV. CDR3 length: 14 amino acids. The ends were cut back, 3 bases at V and 2 bases at J, with 8 bases in the middle.

In this sample, this clonotype turned up many times. The gene calls are TRBV5-1 and TRBJ1-5; D uncertain. The CDR3 runs to 13 residues. CDR1 is SGHRS and CDR2 is YFSETQ in the germline V gene. V lost 0 bases, J lost 6 bases, and 7 bases lay in between. The CDR3 DNA follows: TGCGCCAGCAGCTTGGAAGGTTTTCAGCCCCAGCATTTT. Translating gives CASSLEGFQPQHF.